These 22 T cell receptor beta chains originate from one sample sequenced in a study of blood T cell repertoires in COVID-19. The table came from immunoSEQ multiplex PCR; TCRdb's copy has only in-frame clones and leaves some out. In the table there are more than 70,000 clones, roughly 90% of which are singletons. Material for sequencing was peripheral blood. These receptors were collected from a human donor in a cohort sampled during active COVID-19.

The chain links TRBV27 to TRBJ1-4, with 8 positions matching TRBD1. The CDR3 covers 15 residues. V was pared by 4 bases and J by 7 bases, with 8 bases of the junction left unmatched. The germline gives CDR1 MNHEY, CDR2 SMNVEV (reference sequence). As DNA, the CDR3 is TGTGCCAGCAGTTCAACAGGGGGAAGGGGTGAAAAACTGTTTTTT. Amino acids: CASSSTGGRGEKLFF. Looking up the rest from reference TRBV27 and TRBJ1-4 gives the full variable domain: EAQVTQNPRYLITVTGKKLTVTCSQNMNHEYMSWYRQDPGLGLRQIYYSMNVEVTDKGDVPEGYKVSRKEKRNFPLILESPSPNQTSLYFCASSSTGGRGEKLFFGSGTQLSVL.

The chain uses TRBV28 and TRBJ2-7; 7 bases align to TRBD2. Losses at the gene ends were 6 bases for V and 8 bases for J; bases not matched to a gene: 16. The CDR3 totals 15 residues. Germline V gives CDR1 MDHEN, CDR2 SYDVKM. The CDR3 DNA reads as TGTGCCAGCAGCGGCCGGGAGGCGAATCTCCCTCAGCAGTACTTC. The encoded protein is CASSGREANLPQQYF.

The chain carries TRBV7-3 and TRBJ2-1; 7 bases agree with TRBD2. This CDR3 contains 15 residues. V lost 2 bases, J lost 6 bases, and 7 bases stayed unmatched. The germline V gene has CDR1 SGHTA and CDR2 FQGTGA. CDR3 protein: CASSLGTTTSNEQFF. CDR3 coding DNA: TGTGCCAGCAGCTTAGGGACTACCACCTCCAATGAGCAGTTCTTC.

The rearrangement uses TRBV6-6 and TRBJ1-2, with a weak D call TRBD1 (5 bases). CDR3 length: 13 residues. The V end was cut by 4 bases, the J end by 0 bases, with 6 bases between. Germline V gene lookup returns CDR1 MNHNY and CDR2 SVGAGI (reference sequence). CDR3 region: CASSSTANYGYTF. The CDR3 DNA is TGTGCCAGCAGTTCGACAGCTAACTATGGCTACACCTTC.

V is TRBV2 and J is TRBJ1-6; D not certain. The germline V and J ends were trimmed by 10 bases and 0 bases, with 13 bases remaining between them. Germline V gene data show CDR1 as SNHLY and CDR2 as FYNNEI. CDR3 length: 15 amino acids. The CDR3, as DNA: TGTGCCATCGCGGGCGAGGGCTCCTATAATTCACCCCTCCACTTT. Translated, it gives CAIAGEGSYNSPLHF. Based on the CDR3 plus reference TRBV2 and TRBJ1-6, the full variable domain is EPEVTQTPSHQVTQMGQEVILRCVPISNHLYFYWYRQILGQKVEFLVSFYNNEISEKSEIFDDQFSVERPDGSNFTLKIRSTKLEDSAMYFCAIAGEGSYNSPLHFGNGTRLTVT.

The rearrangement links TRBV27 to TRBJ2-1; 12 bases agree with TRBD2. J lost 7 bases, V lost 6 bases, and 7 bases had no gene match. This CDR3 region has 15 residues. The V gene's germline CDR1 is MNHEY and CDR2 SMNVEV (reference sequence). CDR3 DNA sequence: TGTGCCAGCAGCTTGAGACTAGCGGGAGTAAATGAGCAGTTCTTC. Amino acid sequence: CASSLRLAGVNEQFF.

This sequence joins TRBV7-3 and TRBJ1-6, with no clear D. The V end lost 4 bases, the J end lost 6 bases, and 10 bases lay between the germline ends. The CDR3 is 14 residues long. Germline V CDR1 and CDR2: SGHTA, FQGTGA. The CDR3 loop reads CASSSGLPNSPLHF. As DNA, the CDR3 is TGTGCCAGCAGCTCTGGACTTCCTAATTCACCCCTCCACTTT.

The CDR3, as DNA: TGTGCCTGGAGTACGGGGACTCCCTCAAACACAGGCACAGATACGCAGTATTTT. Protein: CAWSTGTPSNTGTDTQYF. The chain joins TRBV30 to TRBJ2-3; maybe TRBD2 (6 bases). The CDR3 length is 18 residues. Trimming took off 2 bases at V and 1 base at J, with 22 bases between the two ends. CDR1 GTSNPN and CDR2 SVGIG come from the germline V gene (reference sequence).

This clone was counted between two and nine times. The chain has TRBV4-1 and TRBJ1-5; 8 bases align to TRBD1. This CDR3 has 15 residues. Germline CDR1 and CDR2: MGHRA and YSYEKL. J gave up 4 bases and V 4 bases, and 6 bases lay outside the gene matches. CDR3 amino acids: CASSLGQGRNQPQHF. The CDR3 region has the DNA TGCGCCAGCAGCCTCGGACAGGGACGGAATCAGCCCCAGCATTTT.

This rearrangement joins TRBV7-2 to TRBJ2-1; no clear D gene. There are 17 residues in the CDR3. Germline V gene data show CDR1 as SGHTA and CDR2 as FQGNSA. The ends were cut back, 0 bases at V and 0 bases at J, with 12 bases in the middle. The chain's CDR3 is CASSLALVRYSYNEQFF. The CDR3 coding sequence is TGTGCCAGCAGCTTAGCGCTCGTCAGGTACTCCTACAATGAGCAGTTCTTC.

CDR3 in amino acids: CASSDGREYEQYF. The CDR3 nucleotides read TGTGCCAGCAGTGATGGCCGGGAGTACGAGCAGTACTTC. The chain recombines TRBV6-4 with TRBJ2-7, with TRBD2 as a possible D gene (6 bases). Germline CDR1 and CDR2: MRHNA and SNTAGT. Trimming left V 3 bases short and J 4 bases short, with 10 bases between. The CDR3 runs to 13 residues.

This clone occurred once. The chain combines TRBV29-1 with TRBJ1-2, with D hard to call. Germline V gene sequence: CDR1 SQVTM, CDR2 ANQGSEA. The CDR3 length is 12 residues. Deletions cut 6 bases from V and 0 bases from J, with 8 bases between. The CDR3 reads CSVSASNYGYTF. DNA of the CDR3: TGCAGCGTATCAGCGTCTAACTATGGCTACACCTTC. The full variable domain, with the rest looked up from reference TRBV29-1 and TRBJ1-2, is SAVISQKPSRDICQRGTSLTIQCQVDSQVTMMFWYRQQPGQSLTLIATANQGSEATYESGFVIDKFPISRPNLTFSTLTVSNMSPEDSSIYLCSVSASNYGYTFGSGTRLTVV.

The sample holds many counts of this clone. Other DNA sequences in the sample encode the same CDR3. The rearrangement uses TRBV5-1 and TRBJ2-7, with a weak D call TRBD2 (7 bases). This CDR3 region has 14 residues. Germline V gene sequence: CDR1 SGHRS, CDR2 YFSETQ. V was pared by 4 bases and J by 4 bases, with 15 bases between. The CDR3 DNA is TGCGCCAGCAGCCCGTCGGGGGGCTTGTACGAGCAGTACTTC. This translates into CASSPSGGLYEQYF. The full variable domain, with the rest looked up from reference TRBV5-1 and TRBJ2-7, is KAGVTQTPRYLIKTRGQQVTLSCSPISGHRSVSWYQQTPGQGLQFLFEYFSETQRNKGNFPGRFSGRQFSNSRSEMNVSTLELGDSALYLCASSPSGGLYEQYFGPGTRLTVT.

The chain has TRBV6-5 and TRBJ1-5; D possibly corresponds to TRBD1 (5 bases). CDR1 is MNHEY and CDR2 is SVGAGI in the germline V gene. Trimming shortened V by 6 bases and J by 3 bases, and 15 bases separated the two germline ends. This CDR3 has 15 amino acids. The CDR3, as DNA: TGTGCCAGCAGAGCATATAGGGGTAACAATCAGCCCCAGCATTTT. Translation gives CASRAYRGNNQPQHF.

The chain carries TRBV11-2 and TRBJ2-7; D might be TRBD1 (6 bases). Germline assignment: CDR1 SGHAT and CDR2 FQNNGV. CDR3 length equals 15 residues. Between the trimmed V and J ends, which lost 4 bases and 6 bases, there was a span of 19 bases. CDR3 loop: CASSSPTGFLLEQYF. CDR3 nucleotides: TGTGCCAGCAGCTCCCCCACAGGGTTCCTCCTCGAGCAGTACTTC.

The gene calls are TRBV7-9 and TRBJ2-7, with TRBD1 matching 10 bases. This CDR3 is built from 15 residues. J gave up 5 bases and V 5 bases, and 9 bases lay outside the gene matches. Germline V lookup: CDR1 SEHNR, CDR2 FQNEAQ (reference sequence). The CDR3 sequence: CASSRPRQGANEQYF. The CDR3 DNA follows: TGTGCCAGCAGCCGACCCAGACAGGGGGCGAACGAGCAGTACTTC.

This chain uses TRBV5-1 with TRBJ2-3; TRBD2 aligns across 8 bases. The CDR3 has 17 amino acids. Per germline, CDR1 SGHRS and CDR2 YFSETQ. With 4 bases clipped from V and 4 bases from J, the junction kept 14 bases outside the gene matches. The CDR3 reads CASSERLAQSAADTQYF. The CDR3 region has the DNA TGCGCCAGCAGCGAGAGACTAGCGCAGTCGGCCGCAGATACGCAGTATTTT.

The chain couples TRBV7-2 to TRBJ1-6; the D is unclear. CDR3 length: 14 amino acids. The germline V and J ends were trimmed by 1 base and 9 bases, with 10 bases remaining between them. The germline gives CDR1 SGHTA, CDR2 FQGNSA. The CDR3 bases are TGTGCCAGCAGCTTAGATCTGGGAGTTTCACCCCTCCACTTT. It is translated as CASSLDLGVSPLHF.

This chain links TRBV6-6 with TRBJ2-2, with 7 bases identical to TRBD2. V lost 4 bases to trimming and J lost 3 bases; unmatched junction nucleotides: 8. In germline, CDR1 is MNHNY, CDR2 SVGAGI (reference sequence). The CDR3 length is 16 residues. CDR3 in DNA: TGTGCCAGCAGTTTCCCCGGGGGACTACACACCGGGGAGCTGTTTTTT. Translated, it gives CASSFPGGLHTGELFF.

V gene TRBV4-1 combines with J gene TRBJ2-2, with D perhaps matching TRBD1 (5 bases). CDR3 length: 16 amino acids. Trimming stripped 1 base from V and 0 bases from J, with 9 bases between. CDR1 is MGHRA and CDR2 is YSYEKL in the germline V gene. This CDR3 is CASSQVRQTNTGELFF. The DNA of the CDR3 is TGCGCCAGCAGCCAAGTACGACAGACGAACACCGGGGAGCTGTTTTTT.

The V and J genes are TRBV5-1 and TRBJ2-5, with 12 nucleotides matching TRBD2. Germline CDR1 reads SGHRS; CDR2 reads YFSETQ. The CDR3 is 16 amino acids. Unmatched junction bases numbered 9, after V lost 4 bases and J lost 5 bases. The DNA of the CDR3 is TGCGCCAGCAGCCCCATGAGGACTAGCGGGGTTGAGACCCAGTACTTC. Protein product: CASSPMRTSGVETQYF.

The J gene is TRBJ1-1, the V gene TRBV6-5; 7 bases match TRBD1. The length of the CDR3 is 13 residues. CDR1 is MNHEY and CDR2 is SVGAGI in the germline V gene. J was trimmed by 1 base and V by 6 bases; bases with no gene match: 2. The CDR3 coding sequence is TGTGCCAGCAGGGGACAGTGGAACACTGAAGCTTTCTTT. This translates into CASRGQWNTEAFF.